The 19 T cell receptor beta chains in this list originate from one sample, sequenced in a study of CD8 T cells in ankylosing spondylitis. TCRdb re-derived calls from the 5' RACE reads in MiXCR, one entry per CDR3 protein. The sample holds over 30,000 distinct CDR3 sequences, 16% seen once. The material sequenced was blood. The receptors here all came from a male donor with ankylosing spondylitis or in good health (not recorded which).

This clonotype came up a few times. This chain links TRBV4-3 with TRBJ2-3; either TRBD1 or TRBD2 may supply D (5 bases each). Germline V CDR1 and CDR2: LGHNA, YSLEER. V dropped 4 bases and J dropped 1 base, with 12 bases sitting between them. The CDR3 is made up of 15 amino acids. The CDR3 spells CASSLSGAGTDTQYF. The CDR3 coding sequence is TGCGCCAGCAGCCTATCCGGGGCTGGCACAGATACGCAGTATTTT.

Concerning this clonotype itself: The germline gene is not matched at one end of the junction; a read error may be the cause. DNA for the CDR3: TGCGCCAGCCGGACATGGGACGAAACCTACGAACAGTACTTC. It is translated as CASRTWDETYEQYF. This chain uses TRBV5-1 with TRBJ2-7; D tentatively reads TRBD1 or TRBD2 (5 bases each). Germline CDR1 SGHRS, CDR2 YFSETQ. The CDR3 runs to 14 residues.

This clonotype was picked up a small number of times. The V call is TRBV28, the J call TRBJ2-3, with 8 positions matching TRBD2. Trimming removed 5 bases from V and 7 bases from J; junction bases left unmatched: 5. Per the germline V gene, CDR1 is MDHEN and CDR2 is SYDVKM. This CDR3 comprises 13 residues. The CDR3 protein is CASSPRTSNTQYF. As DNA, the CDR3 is TGTGCCAGCAGTCCCCGGACTAGCAATACGCAGTATTTT.

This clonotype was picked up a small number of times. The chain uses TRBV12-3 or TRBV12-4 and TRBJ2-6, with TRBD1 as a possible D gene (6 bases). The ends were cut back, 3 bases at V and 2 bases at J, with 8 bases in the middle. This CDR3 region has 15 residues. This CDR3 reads CASSFGTTGANVLTF. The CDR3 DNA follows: TGTGCCAGCAGTTTCGGGACAACTGGGGCCAACGTCCTGACTTTC.

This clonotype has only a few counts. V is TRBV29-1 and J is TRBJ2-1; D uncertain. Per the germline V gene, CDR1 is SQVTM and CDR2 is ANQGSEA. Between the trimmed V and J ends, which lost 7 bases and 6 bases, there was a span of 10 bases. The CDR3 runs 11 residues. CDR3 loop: CSGDYSNEQFF. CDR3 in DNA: TGCAGCGGGGATTACAGCAATGAGCAGTTCTTC.

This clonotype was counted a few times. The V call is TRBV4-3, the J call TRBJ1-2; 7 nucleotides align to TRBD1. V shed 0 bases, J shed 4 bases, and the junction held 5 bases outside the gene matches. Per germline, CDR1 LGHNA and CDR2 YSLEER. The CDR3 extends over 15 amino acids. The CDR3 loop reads CASSQDMTGIYGYTF. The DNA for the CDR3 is TGCGCCAGCAGCCAAGATATGACAGGGATCTATGGCTACACCTTC.

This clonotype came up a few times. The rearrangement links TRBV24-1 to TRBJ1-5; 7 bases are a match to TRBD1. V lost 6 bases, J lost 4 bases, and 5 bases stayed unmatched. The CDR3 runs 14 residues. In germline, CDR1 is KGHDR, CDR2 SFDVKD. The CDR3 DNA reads TGTGCCACCAGTCGCTCAGGGGGAAATCAGCCCCAGCATTTT. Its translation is CATSRSGGNQPQHF.

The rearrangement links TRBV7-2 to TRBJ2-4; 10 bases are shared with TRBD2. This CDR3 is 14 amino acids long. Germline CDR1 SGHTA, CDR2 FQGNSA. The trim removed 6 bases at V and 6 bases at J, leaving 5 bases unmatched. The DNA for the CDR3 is TGTGCCAGCAGACGGACTAGCGGACCAAACATTCAGTACTTC. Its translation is CASRRTSGPNIQYF.

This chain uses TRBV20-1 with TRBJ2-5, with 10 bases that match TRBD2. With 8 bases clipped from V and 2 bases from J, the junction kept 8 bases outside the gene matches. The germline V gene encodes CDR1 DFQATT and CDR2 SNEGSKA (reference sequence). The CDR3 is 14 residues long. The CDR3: CSTQRGGWQETQYF. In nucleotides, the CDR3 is TGCAGTACCCAGCGGGGGGGCTGGCAAGAGACCCAGTACTTC.

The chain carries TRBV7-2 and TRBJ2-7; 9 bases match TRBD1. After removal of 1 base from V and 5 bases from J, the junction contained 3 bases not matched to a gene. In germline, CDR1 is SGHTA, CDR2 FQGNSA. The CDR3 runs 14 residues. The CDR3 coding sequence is TGTGCCAGCAGCTTAGGGACAGGGGTCAACGAGCAGTACTTC. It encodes CASSLGTGVNEQYF.

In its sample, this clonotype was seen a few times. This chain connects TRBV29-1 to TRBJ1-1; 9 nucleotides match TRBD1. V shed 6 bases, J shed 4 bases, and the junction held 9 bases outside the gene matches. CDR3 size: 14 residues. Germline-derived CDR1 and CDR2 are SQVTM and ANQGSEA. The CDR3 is CSVRDRDRVTEAFF. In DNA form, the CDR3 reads TGCAGCGTCCGAGACCGGGACAGGGTCACTGAAGCTTTCTTT.

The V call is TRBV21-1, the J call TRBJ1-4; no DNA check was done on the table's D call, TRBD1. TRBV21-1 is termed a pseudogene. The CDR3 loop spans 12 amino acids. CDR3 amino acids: CSGRLANEKLFF. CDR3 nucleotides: TGTTCGGGACGGTTGGCTAATGAAAAACTGTTTTTT.

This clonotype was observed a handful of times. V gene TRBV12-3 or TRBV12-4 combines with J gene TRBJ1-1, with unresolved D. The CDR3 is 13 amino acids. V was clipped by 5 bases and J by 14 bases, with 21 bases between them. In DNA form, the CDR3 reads TGTGCCAGCAGTCCAAGGGAAGATGTAGAAGTGTTCTTT. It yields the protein CASSPREDVEVFF.

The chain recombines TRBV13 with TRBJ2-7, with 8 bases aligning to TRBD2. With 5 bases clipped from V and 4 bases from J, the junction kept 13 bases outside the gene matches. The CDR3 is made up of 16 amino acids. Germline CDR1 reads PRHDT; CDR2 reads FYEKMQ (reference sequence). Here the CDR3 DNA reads TGTGCCAGCAGCCGCCCCTATCGGGAGGGCCGTTACGAGCAGTACTTC. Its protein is CASSRPYREGRYEQYF.

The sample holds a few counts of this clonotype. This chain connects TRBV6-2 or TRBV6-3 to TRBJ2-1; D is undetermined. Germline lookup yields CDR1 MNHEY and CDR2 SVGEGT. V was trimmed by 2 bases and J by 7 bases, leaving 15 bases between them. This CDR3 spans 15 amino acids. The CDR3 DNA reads TGTGCCAGCAGTTACAGGGCCTCTGGTTTGAATGAGCAGTTCTTC. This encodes CASSYRASGLNEQFF.

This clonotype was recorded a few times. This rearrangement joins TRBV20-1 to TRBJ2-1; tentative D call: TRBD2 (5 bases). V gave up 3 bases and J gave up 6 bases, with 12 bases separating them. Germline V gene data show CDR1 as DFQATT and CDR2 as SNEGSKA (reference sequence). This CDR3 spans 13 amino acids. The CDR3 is CSASPGAGNEQFF. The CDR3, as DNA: TGCAGTGCTAGCCCCGGTGCGGGCAATGAGCAGTTCTTC.

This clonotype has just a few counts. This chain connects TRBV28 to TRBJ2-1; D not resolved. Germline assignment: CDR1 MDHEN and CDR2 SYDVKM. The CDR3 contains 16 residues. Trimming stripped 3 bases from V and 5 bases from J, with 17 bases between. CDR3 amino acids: CASSFYYGFRDNEQFF. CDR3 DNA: TGTGCCAGCAGTTTCTATTATGGGTTCCGAGACAATGAGCAGTTCTTC.

The CDR3 loop is CASSLRGGGVGEQFF. CDR3 bases: TGTGCCAGCAGTTTAAGAGGGGGCGGCGTTGGTGAGCAGTTCTTC. The genes are TRBV12-3 or TRBV12-4 and TRBJ2-1; 7 positions match TRBD1. The CDR3 consists of 15 residues. V shed 2 bases and J 9 bases; nucleotides not matched to a gene: 10.

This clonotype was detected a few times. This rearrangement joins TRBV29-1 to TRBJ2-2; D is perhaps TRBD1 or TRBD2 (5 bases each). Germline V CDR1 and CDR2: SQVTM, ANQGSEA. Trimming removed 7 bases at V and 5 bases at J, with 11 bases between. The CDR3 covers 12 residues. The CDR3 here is CSAVGETGELFF. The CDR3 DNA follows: TGCAGCGCGGTGGGGGAGACCGGGGAGCTGTTTTTT.